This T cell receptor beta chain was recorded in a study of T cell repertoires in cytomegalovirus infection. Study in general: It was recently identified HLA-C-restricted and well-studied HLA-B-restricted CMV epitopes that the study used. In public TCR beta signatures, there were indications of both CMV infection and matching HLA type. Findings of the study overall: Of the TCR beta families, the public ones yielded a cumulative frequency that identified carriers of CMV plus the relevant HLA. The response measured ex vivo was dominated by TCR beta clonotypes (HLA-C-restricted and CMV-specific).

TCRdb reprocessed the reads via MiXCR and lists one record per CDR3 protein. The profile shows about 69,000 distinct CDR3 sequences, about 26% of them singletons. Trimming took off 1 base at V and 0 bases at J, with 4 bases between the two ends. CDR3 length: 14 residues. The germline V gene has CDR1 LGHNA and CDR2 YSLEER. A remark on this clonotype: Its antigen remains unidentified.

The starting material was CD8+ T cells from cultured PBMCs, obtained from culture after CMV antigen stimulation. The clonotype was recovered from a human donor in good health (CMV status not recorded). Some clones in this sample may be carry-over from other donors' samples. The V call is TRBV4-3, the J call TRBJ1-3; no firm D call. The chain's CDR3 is CASSQGHSGNTIYF. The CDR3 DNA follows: TGCGCCAGCAGCCAAGGCCACTCTGGAAACACCATATATTTT.